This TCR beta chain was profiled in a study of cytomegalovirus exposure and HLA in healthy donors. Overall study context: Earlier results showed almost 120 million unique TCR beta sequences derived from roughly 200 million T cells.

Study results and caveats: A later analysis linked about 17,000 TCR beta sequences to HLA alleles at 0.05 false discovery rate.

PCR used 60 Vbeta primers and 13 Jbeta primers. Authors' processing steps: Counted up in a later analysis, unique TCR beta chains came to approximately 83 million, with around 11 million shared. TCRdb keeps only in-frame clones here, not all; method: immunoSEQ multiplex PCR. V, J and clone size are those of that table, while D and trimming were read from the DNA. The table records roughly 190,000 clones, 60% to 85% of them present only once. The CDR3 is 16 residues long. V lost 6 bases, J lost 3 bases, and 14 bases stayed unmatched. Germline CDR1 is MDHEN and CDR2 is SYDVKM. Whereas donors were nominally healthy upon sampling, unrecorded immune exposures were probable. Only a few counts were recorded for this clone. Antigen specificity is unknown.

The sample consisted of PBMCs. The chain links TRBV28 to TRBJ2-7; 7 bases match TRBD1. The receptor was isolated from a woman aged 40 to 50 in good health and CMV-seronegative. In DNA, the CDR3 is TGTGCCAGCAGCCCAACGGGACAGCAATCTATCTACGAGCAGTACTTC. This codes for CASSPTGQQSIYEQYF. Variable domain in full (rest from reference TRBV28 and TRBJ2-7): DVKVTQSSRYLVKRTGEKVFLECVQDMDHENMFWYRQDPGLGLRLIYFSYDVKMKEKGDIPEGYSVSREKKERFSLILESASTNQTSMYLCASSPTGQQSIYEQYFGPGTRLTVT.